The next 29 T cell receptor beta chains were all read from a single sample in a study of CD8+ T cells in alopecia areata. As part of sample collection, lesional scalp punch biopsies and peripheral blood were taken from alopecia areata patients. RNA extraction and reverse transcription yielded cDNA as sequencing template. Measured with immunoSEQ multiplex PCR; TCRdb has only the in-frame clones, and not every one. Here the sample spans about 15,000 clones, 50% to 75% being singletons. Specimen: skin. These receptors came from a human donor with alopecia areata.

The V call is TRBV28, the J call TRBJ2-1; 9 positions match TRBD1. V shed 2 bases and J 9 bases; nucleotides not matched to a gene: 11. Per germline, CDR1 MDHEN and CDR2 SYDVKM. The CDR3 is 16 amino acids. CDR3 sequence reads: CASSLVFGTGSPEQFF. The CDR3 coding sequence is TGTGCCAGCAGTTTAGTTTTTGGGACAGGGTCTCCTGAGCAGTTCTTC. The full variable domain, completed using reference TRBV28 and TRBJ2-1, is DVKVTQSSRYLVKRTGEKVFLECVQDMDHENMFWYRQDPGLGLRLIYFSYDVKMKEKGDIPEGYSVSREKKERFSLILESASTNQTSMYLCASSLVFGTGSPEQFFGPGTRLTVL.

This clone was counted between two and nine times. The rearrangement joins TRBV5-1 to TRBJ2-3; weak D call: TRBD2 (6 bases). V was clipped by 4 bases and J by 6 bases, with 18 bases between them. CDR1 SGHRS and CDR2 YFSETQ come from the germline V gene. The CDR3 extends over 15 amino acids. CDR3 in DNA: TGCGCCAGCAGCGTAACGGACGGAGGGTGGGATACGCAGTATTTT. Protein: CASSVTDGGWDTQYF.

The gene calls are TRBV5-1 and TRBJ2-2; TRBD1 agrees at 7 bases. V trimming: 0 bases; J trimming: 7 bases; junction bases outside the gene matches: 6. The CDR3 is made up of 15 amino acids. The germline CDR1 and CDR2 sequences are SGHRS and YFSETQ. The CDR3 coding sequence is TGCGCCAGCAGCTTGGGTAGGGGGCAAAGCGGGGAGCTGTTTTTT. Amino acids: CASSLGRGQSGELFF.

The rearrangement links TRBV7-7 to TRBJ2-3; 10 bases fit TRBD2. With 5 bases clipped from V and 8 bases from J, the junction kept 4 bases outside the gene matches. CDR1 and CDR2 from the germline V gene are SSHAT and FNYEAQ (reference sequence). CDR3 length: 13 residues. CDR3 in amino acids: CASSPSGSGTQYF. As DNA, the CDR3 is TGTGCCAGCAGCCCTAGCGGGAGTGGTACGCAGTATTTT.

The chain joins TRBV6-6 to TRBJ1-5; unclear D gene. The CDR3 contains 14 residues. CDR1 and CDR2 from the germline V gene are MNHNY and SVGAGI (reference sequence). The V gene lost 6 bases and the J gene lost 2 bases, with 11 bases spanning the gap. CDR3 in DNA: TGTGCCAGCAGAATGAGAATCGGCAATCAGCCCCAGCATTTT. This encodes CASRMRIGNQPQHF.

This clone occurred a few times. V and J are TRBV6-5 and TRBJ2-7; 8 bases match TRBD2. This CDR3 spans 15 amino acids. Germline loops: CDR1 MNHEY, CDR2 SVGAGI. V was pared by 0 bases and J by 6 bases, with 7 bases of the junction left unmatched. For the CDR3, the DNA is TGTGCCAGCAGTTACTCGGCAGCGGGAGAACGCGAGCAGTACTTC. Translation gives CASSYSAAGEREQYF.

The gene calls are TRBV9 and TRBJ1-1; TRBD1 aligns across 8 bases. Looked up from germline, CDR1 is SGDLS and CDR2 is YYNGEE. V was clipped by 1 base and J by 6 bases; unmatched bases: 11. This CDR3 is built from 16 residues. CDR3: CASSVSDRGPESEAFF. CDR3 DNA sequence: TGTGCCAGCAGCGTAAGCGACAGGGGCCCGGAGTCTGAAGCTTTCTTT.

V gene TRBV18 combines with J gene TRBJ1-4; TRBD1 matches 7 bases. V dropped 4 bases and J dropped 5; count of bases not matched to a gene: 4. The CDR3 consists of 14 residues. Germline loops: CDR1 KGHSH, CDR2 LQKENI. CDR3 in amino acids: CASSLGTANEKLFF. In DNA, the CDR3 is TGTGCCAGCTCACTAGGGACAGCAAATGAAAAACTGTTTTTT.

This clone was seen only once. The V and J genes are TRBV6-5 and TRBJ2-2, with TRBD1 matching over 9 bases. The junction had 2 bases not matched to a gene; V was cut back by 0 bases and J by 6 bases. The CDR3 has 15 residues. Germline V lookup: CDR1 MNHEY, CDR2 SVGAGI. CDR3: CASSYSGTGSGELFF. CDR3 DNA sequence: TGTGCCAGCAGTTACTCCGGGACAGGGTCCGGGGAGCTGTTTTTT.

This clone showed up just a few times. The genes are TRBV6-1 and TRBJ1-1; D gene unclear. Trimming left V 7 bases short and J 4 bases short, with 13 bases between. This CDR3 is 13 amino acids long. CDR1 and CDR2 from the germline V gene are MNHNS and SASEGT. In DNA, the CDR3 is TGTGCCAGCAACCGGAGATACGGCACTGAAGCTTTCTTT. It specifies CASNRRYGTEAFF.

The chain is built from TRBV7-3 and TRBJ2-5; no clear D gene. Germline-derived CDR1 and CDR2 are SGHTA and FQGTGA. Trimming removed 2 bases from V and 5 bases from J, with 9 bases in between. This CDR3 region has 13 residues. In DNA form, the CDR3 reads TGTGCCAGCAGCTTAGGTAGTTTGGAGACCCAGTACTTC. Translated: CASSLGSLETQYF. Drawing the rest from reference TRBV7-3 and TRBJ2-5, the complete variable domain is GAGVSQTPSNKVTEKGKYVELRCDPISGHTALYWYRQSLGQGPEFLIYFQGTGAADDSGLPNDRFFAVRPEGSVSTLKIQRTERGDSAVYLCASSLGSLETQYFGPGTRLLVL.

The chain joins TRBV4-3 to TRBJ2-1, with 8 positions matching TRBD2. This CDR3 has 15 amino acids. CDR1 and CDR2 (germline): LGHNA, YSLEER. V lost 4 bases and J lost 4; bases outside the gene matches: 6. CDR3 sequence reads: CASSPTGGGYNEQFF. Written as DNA, the CDR3 is TGCGCCAGCAGCCCTACGGGAGGGGGGTACAATGAGCAGTTCTTC.

In its sample, this clone was seen a few times. The same CDR3 also results from other DNA sequences found in this sample. The rearrangement joins TRBV30 to TRBJ2-1; D is perhaps TRBD2 (7 bases). Germline V gene lookup returns CDR1 GTSNPN and CDR2 SVGIG (reference sequence). This CDR3 has 15 residues. Trimming left V 3 bases short and J 7 bases short, with 19 bases between. CDR3 sequence: CAWRPGWGGRNEQFF. CDR3 coding DNA: TGTGCCTGGAGGCCAGGGTGGGGGGGGCGAAATGAGCAGTTCTTC.

The CDR3 DNA is TGTGCCAGCAGCACCCGACAGCGCGAGCAGTACTTC. This encodes CASSTRQREQYF. J is TRBJ2-7 and V is TRBV11-1, with TRBD1 as a possible D gene (5 bases). Deletions cut 5 bases from V and 6 bases from J, with 11 bases between. Germline V gives CDR1 SGHAT, CDR2 FQDESV (reference sequence). The CDR3 runs to 12 residues.

This chain joins TRBV5-4 and TRBJ1-2; D is unclear. CDR1 SGHNT and CDR2 YYREEE come from the germline V gene (reference sequence). Between the trimmed V and J ends, which lost 4 bases and 10 bases, there was a span of 11 bases. The CDR3 sequence is 11 residues long. CDR3 nucleotides: TGTGCCAGCAGCCTCCATCCGATCTACACCTTC. The encoded protein is CASSLHPIYTF.

The CDR3 here is CASSVEGSGFSYNEQFF. The CDR3, as DNA: TGCGCCAGCAGCGTCGAGGGAAGCGGCTTTTCCTACAATGAGCAGTTCTTC. The rearrangement joins TRBV5-1 to TRBJ2-1; maybe TRBD2 (5 bases). The length of the CDR3 is 17 residues. Trimming pared 4 bases from V and 1 base from J, leaving 18 bases between. The germline V gene encodes CDR1 SGHRS and CDR2 YFSETQ.

The table lists this clone with a few counts. J is TRBJ2-5 and V is TRBV7-9; 10 nucleotides agree with TRBD1. CDR1 is SEHNR, CDR2 FQNEAQ, per germline (reference sequence). V dropped 5 bases and J dropped 1; count of bases not matched to a gene: 7. The CDR3 runs 16 residues. DNA of the CDR3: TGTGCCAGCAGCCCAGCGGACAGGGGGGTCCAAGAGACCCAGTACTTC. It translates to CASSPADRGVQETQYF.

CDR3: CASSFGTDTQYF. As DNA, the CDR3 is TGTGCCAGCAGCTTTGGCACAGATACGCAGTATTTT. V usage is TRBV7-9 and J usage is TRBJ2-3; D gene uncertain. The germline V gene has CDR1 SEHNR and CDR2 FQNEAQ (reference sequence). Trimming took 3 bases from V and 1 from J, leaving 2 bases between them. The CDR3 loop spans 12 amino acids.

This chain connects TRBV29-1 to TRBJ1-3; D is ambiguous. CDR1 and CDR2 from the germline V gene are SQVTM and ANQGSEA. The germline V and J ends were trimmed by 5 bases and 1 base, with 9 bases remaining between them. The CDR3 covers 13 residues. The CDR3 DNA reads as TGCAGCGTTTTTGGAATATCTGGAAACACCATATATTTT. Encoded protein: CSVFGISGNTIYF.

The J gene is TRBJ2-1, the V gene TRBV10-3, with 11 bases lining up with TRBD1. V was pared by 4 bases and J by 9 bases, with 5 bases of the junction left unmatched. Germline-derived CDR1 and CDR2 are ENHRY and SYGVKD. The CDR3 is 14 residues long. This CDR3 reads CAISGGTGGIEQFF. The CDR3, as DNA: TGTGCCATCAGTGGTGGGACAGGGGGTATTGAGCAGTTCTTC.

The J gene is TRBJ2-7, the V gene TRBV4-2; 10 nucleotides match TRBD2. Germline V gives CDR1 LGHNA, CDR2 YNFKEQ. This CDR3 contains 15 residues. The trim removed 5 bases at V and 8 bases at J, leaving 12 bases unmatched. CDR3 protein: CASSSSSSGSRQQYF. CDR3 DNA: TGTGCCAGCAGCTCTTCCTCTAGCGGGAGTAGGCAGCAGTACTTC.

This chain joins TRBV10-2 and TRBJ2-1; 11 bases map to TRBD2. Germline V gene lookup returns CDR1 WSHSY and CDR2 SAAADI. The CDR3 is 15 residues long. V was pared by 7 bases and J by 0 bases, with 2 bases of the junction left unmatched. The chain's CDR3 is CASKTSGSSYNEQFF. DNA of the CDR3: TGCGCCAGCAAAACTAGCGGGAGCTCCTACAATGAGCAGTTCTTC.

The chain is built from TRBV11-3 and TRBJ2-6; 7 bases are shared with TRBD1. Looked up from germline, CDR1 is SGHNT and CDR2 is YENEEA. V lost 4 bases, J lost 7 bases, and 10 bases stayed unmatched. The CDR3 is made up of 16 amino acids. DNA of the CDR3: TGTGCCAGCAGCTCTGGGGACAGCGGCGGAGCCAACGTCCTGACTTTC. Protein product: CASSSGDSGGANVLTF.

The chain couples TRBV5-4 to TRBJ2-1, with D possibly TRBD2 on 7 matching bases. CDR3 size: 15 residues. Germline values: CDR1 SGHNT, CDR2 YYREEE (reference sequence). V was clipped by 2 bases and J by 3 bases, with 12 bases between them. The CDR3 sequence: CASSFWGGHYNEQFF. CDR3 DNA sequence: TGTGCCAGCAGCTTTTGGGGGGGCCACTACAATGAGCAGTTCTTC.

This clone is medium-sized. The chain uses TRBV7-9 and TRBJ2-7, with D unresolved. From germline, CDR1 is SEHNR and CDR2 FQNEAQ (reference sequence). The CDR3 sequence is 14 residues long. The germline V and J ends were trimmed by 8 bases and 1 base, with 15 bases remaining between them. DNA of the CDR3: TGTGCCAGCCGTCCTATTGACGGGTCCTACGAGCAGTACTTC. Translated: CASRPIDGSYEQYF.

The J gene is TRBJ2-7, the V gene TRBV27; tentatively, D is TRBD2 (5 bases). V lost 5 bases and J lost 0, with 17 bases in between. This CDR3 is 16 amino acids long. The germline V gene has CDR1 MNHEY and CDR2 SMNVEV (reference sequence). CDR3 DNA sequence: TGTGCCAGCAGTCTAACAAGCGGAGCGAGCTCCTACGAGCAGTACTTC. Protein: CASSLTSGASSYEQYF.

The chain uses TRBV6-6 and TRBJ1-1, with D unclear. The CDR3 sequence is 10 residues long. V was shortened by 8 bases and J by 6 bases, with 7 bases between the two germline ends. Germline CDR1 reads MNHNY; CDR2 reads SVGAGI (reference sequence). DNA for the CDR3: TGTGCCAGCCTCCACGCTGAAGCTTTCTTT. The encoded protein is CASLHAEAFF.

The chain joins TRBV5-4 to TRBJ2-5; D may be TRBD1 (6 bases). CDR3 length: 16 amino acids. The germline V and J ends were trimmed by 3 bases and 4 bases, with 19 bases remaining between them. The germline CDR1 and CDR2 sequences are SGHNT and YYREEE (reference sequence). The CDR3 DNA reads TGTGCCAGCAGCTCTGGGGGTTTGGACAGATTAGAGACCCAGTACTTC. Encoded protein: CASSSGGLDRLETQYF.

V and J are TRBV5-6 and TRBJ1-2; perhaps TRBD1 as D (5 bases). Germline CDR1 reads SGHDT; CDR2 reads YYEEEE. The CDR3 totals 13 residues. The germline V and J ends were trimmed by 5 bases and 8 bases, with 16 bases remaining between them. The CDR3 is CASSPLGPGGYTF. Here the CDR3 DNA reads TGTGCCAGCAGTCCCCTGGGGCCGGGCGGCTACACCTTC.